This TCR beta chain was sequenced in a study of blood T cell repertoires in COVID-19. Study overall: Acute and convalescent COVID-19 samples came from the United States, Italy and Spain. PBMCs, B-cell-depleted T cells, or T cells were the source of the cDNA or gDNA that made up the material.

This clone was seen more than once but under ten times. Germline V CDR1 and CDR2: LNHDA, SQIVND (reference sequence). The CDR3 consists of 15 residues. V lost 9 bases, J lost 2 bases, and 10 bases stayed unmatched. In the study's own analysis: For nucleated cells, counts were estimated from reference gene primer amplification. Here immunoSEQ multiplex PCR was the method, and the copy in TCRdb shows in-frame clones only, minus some. V, J and clone size derive from that table, while D and trimming were established from the DNA sequence. This table holds about 160,000 clones, under 95% found once. The chain couples TRBV19 to TRBJ2-5, with 9 bases identical to TRBD2. The receptor's source is a man younger than 30 with acute or convalescent COVID-19. Sequenced: peripheral blood. The CDR3, as DNA: TGTGCCAGCCCTCAGGAGACTAGCGGACAAGAGACCCAGTACTTC. Its translation: CASPQETSGQETQYF.